Shown below are 13 T cell receptor beta chains from a single sample sequenced in a study of control samples from healthy donors and cancer patients (dated by TCRdb to the early 2020s). Receptors were amplified or captured by the immunoSEQ multiplex PCR assay. TCRdb stores this immuneACCESS table with in-frame sequences only. Part of the clones is absent; in the studies checked, under half of the shortfall reflects unresolved V genes, and no reason is known for the rest. The sample table holds 150,000 to 200,000 clones, of which just over 85% were seen once. The ten largest account for about 5.3% of the sample. Sequenced material: blood. The origin of the receptors is a woman in her twenties or thirties in good health.

The genes are TRBV6-6 and TRBJ1-5; D perhaps matches TRBD1 (6 bases). The ends were cut back, 8 bases at V and 3 bases at J, with 8 bases in the middle. The germline CDR1 and CDR2 sequences are MNHNY and SVGAGI (reference sequence). This CDR3 contains 12 residues. The CDR3, as DNA: TGTGCCAGCCGACAGGTCAATCAGCCCCAGCATTTT. This translates into CASRQVNQPQHF.

V gene TRBV7-5 combines with J gene TRBJ1-2; the D segment call TRBD1 is taken from the table without a DNA check. TRBV7-5 is classified as a pseudogene. This CDR3 comprises 15 residues. The CDR3 loop reads CARSLIVTGLYGYTF. The DNA for the CDR3 is TGTGCCAGAAGCTTAATAGTTACAGGTCTTTATGGCTACACCTTC.

This clone appeared a few times. The rearrangement links TRBV2 to TRBJ1-5; perhaps TRBD1 as D (5 bases). The germline V and J ends were trimmed by 1 base and 3 bases, with 13 bases remaining between them. CDR3 size: 16 residues. Germline V gene sequence: CDR1 SNHLY, CDR2 FYNNEI. CDR3 sequence: CASSEGAGLHNQPQHF. Written as DNA, the CDR3 is TGTGCCAGCAGTGAAGGGGCAGGGCTACACAATCAGCCCCAGCATTTT. Using reference TRBV2 and TRBJ1-5 for the parts outside the CDR3, the full variable domain is EPEVTQTPSHQVTQMGQEVILRCVPISNHLYFYWYRQILGQKVEFLVSFYNNEISEKSEIFDDQFSVERPDGSNFTLKIRSTKLEDSAMYFCASSEGAGLHNQPQHFGDGTRLSIL.

This CDR3 reads CASSVGQGVGNEQFF. The CDR3 DNA follows: TGTGCCAGTAGTGTGGGACAGGGAGTGGGGAATGAGCAGTTCTTC. The V call is TRBV19, the J call TRBJ2-1, with TRBD1 identical over 9 bases. With 5 bases clipped from V and 7 bases from J, the junction kept 9 bases outside the gene matches. CDR1 is LNHDA, CDR2 SQIVND, per germline (reference sequence). The CDR3 sequence is 15 residues long.

V and J are TRBV23-1 and TRBJ1-2; possibly TRBD1 for D (5 bases). TRBV23-1 is an ORF for which the function is uncertain. The CDR3 consists of 15 residues. Trimming pared 0 bases from V and 4 bases from J, leaving 12 bases between. The CDR3 sequence is CASSQSFSRVYGYTF. CDR3 bases: TGCGCCAGCAGTCAATCGTTTTCCAGGGTCTATGGCTACACCTTC.

The CDR3 is CASSTGQGAGELFF. The CDR3 bases are TGCGCCAGCAGCACGGGACAGGGGGCCGGGGAGCTGTTTTTT. The rearrangement joins TRBV5-1 to TRBJ2-2, with TRBD1 matching over 11 bases. V was pared by 4 bases and J by 6 bases, with 2 bases of the junction left unmatched. The CDR3 is 14 residues long. Germline V gene lookup returns CDR1 SGHRS and CDR2 YFSETQ.

The chain carries TRBV5-6 and TRBJ1-1, with D possibly matching TRBD1 (5 bases). Germline V gene lookup returns CDR1 SGHDT and CDR2 YYEEEE. Trimming took off 4 bases at V and 1 base at J, with 14 bases between the two ends. The CDR3 sequence is 15 residues long. CDR3 bases: TGTGCCAGCAGCGAGGAGGGACGGTGGAACACTGAAGCTTTCTTT. Translated: CASSEEGRWNTEAFF. Combining the CDR3 with reference TRBV5-6 and TRBJ1-1 gives the whole variable domain DAGVTQSPTHLIKTRGQQVTLRCSPKSGHDTVSWYQQALGQGPQFIFQYYEEEERQRGNFPDRFSGHQFPNYSSELNVNALLLGDSALYLCASSEEGRWNTEAFFGQGTRLTVV.

This clone turned up a few times. The chain has TRBV5-1 and TRBJ2-7; possibly TRBD1 for D (6 bases). The CDR3 extends over 14 amino acids. V dropped 4 bases and J dropped 1 base, with 12 bases sitting between them. Germline V gives CDR1 SGHRS, CDR2 YFSETQ. The CDR3 sequence is CASSSTQGSYEQYV. Here the CDR3 DNA reads TGCGCCAGCAGCAGCACCCAGGGGTCCTACGAGCAGTACGTC.

The chain combines TRBV6-1 with TRBJ1-3; D unresolved. This CDR3 is built from 17 residues. The V and J ends lost 3 bases and 3 bases respectively, with 18 bases between them. Germline assignment: CDR1 MNHNS and CDR2 SASEGT. For the CDR3, the DNA is TGTGCCAGCAGTGATCCAGGCAGTCCTGGAGGTGGAAACACCATATATTTT. Protein product: CASSDPGSPGGGNTIYF.

The chain couples TRBV28 to TRBJ2-7; the match to TRBD1 covers 7 bases. Per germline, CDR1 MDHEN and CDR2 SYDVKM. The CDR3 consists of 14 residues. The V gene end was trimmed by 5 bases and the J gene end by 0 bases; junction bases not matched to a gene: 4. CDR3 amino acids: CASSGDSFSYEQYF. The CDR3 coding sequence is TGTGCCAGCAGTGGGGACAGCTTCTCCTACGAGCAGTACTTC.

The gene calls are TRBV29-1 and TRBJ2-5; D gene uncertain. V was cut by 7 bases and J by 5 bases, with 8 bases left in between. CDR1 is SQVTM and CDR2 is ANQGSEA in the germline V gene. This CDR3 region has 10 residues. This CDR3 is CSGVRETQYF. DNA of the CDR3: TGCAGCGGTGTTAGGGAGACCCAGTACTTC.

CDR3: CASSVTGGSPEAFF. In DNA form, the CDR3 reads TGTGCCAGCAGTGTCACAGGGGGCAGCCCTGAAGCTTTCTTT. This chain connects TRBV6-4 to TRBJ1-1, with 9 bases aligning to TRBD1. J lost 6 bases, V lost 4 bases, and 6 bases had no gene match. The CDR3 runs to 14 residues. Germline lookup yields CDR1 MRHNA and CDR2 SNTAGT.

The gene calls are TRBV7-9 and TRBJ1-5; 9 nucleotides match TRBD1. V trimming: 1 base; J trimming: 4 bases; junction bases outside the gene matches: 11. CDR3 length equals 18 residues. Germline assignment: CDR1 SEHNR and CDR2 FQNEAQ (reference sequence). The CDR3 DNA reads TGTGCCAGCAGCTTAGTACACCGACAGGGGGGACTGAATCAGCCCCAGCATTTT. Its protein product is CASSLVHRQGGLNQPQHF.